These 3 T cell receptor beta chains share one sample of origin, sequenced in a study of T cells after yellow fever vaccination. A single record per CDR3 protein comes from TCRdb applying MiXCR to the 5' RACE reads. The sample has some 250,000 distinct CDR3 sequences, 3.6% seen once. The sample in question was PBMCs, obtained 15 days after the yellow fever booster vaccination. Source of these receptors: a man aged 18 to 30 who received the YFV17D yellow fever vaccine.

In its sample, this clonotype was seen many times. V gene TRBV20-1 combines with J gene TRBJ1-5; D may be TRBD1 (5 bases). Deletions cut 0 bases from V and 6 bases from J, with 9 bases between. In germline, CDR1 is DFQATT, CDR2 SNEGSKA (reference sequence). The CDR3 contains 13 residues. CDR3 DNA: TGCAGTGCTAGAGAGGGGCTAGCTCAGCCCCAGCATTTT. Protein product: CSAREGLAQPQHF.

This clonotype appeared once. The chain uses TRBV4-1 and TRBJ2-2; D might be TRBD1 (6 bases). This CDR3 region has 15 residues. Germline CDR1 reads MGHRA; CDR2 reads YSYEKL. V lost 5 bases, J lost 6 bases, and 16 bases lay in between. As DNA, the CDR3 is TGCGCCAGCAGCGGACAGACCCGCCCCCCCGGGGAGCTGTTTTTT. It yields the protein CASSGQTRPPGELFF.

There are many counts of this clonotype. V is TRBV4-1 and J is TRBJ1-1; unclear D gene. V was shortened by 2 bases and J by 0 bases, with 13 bases between the two germline ends. Germline V gene lookup returns CDR1 MGHRA and CDR2 YSYEKL. The CDR3 runs to 16 residues. CDR3 nucleotides: TGCGCCAGCAGCCAACAGGACCTGATGGTGAACACTGAAGCTTTCTTT. It specifies CASSQQDLMVNTEAFF.